This entry describes one T cell receptor (beta chain). From germline, CDR1 is MNHEY and CDR2 SVGEGT. V trimming: 6 bases; J trimming: 6 bases; junction bases outside the gene matches: 10. This CDR3 comprises 14 residues. TCRdb reanalysed the RT-PCR reads using MiXCR and keeps one entry per CDR3 protein. The repertoire consists of hundreds of thousands of distinct CDR3 sequences, with approximately 15% occurring once and the leading ten covering 3.6%. This TCR came from a female donor in good health, serving as a healthy control. Sequenced sample: memory CD4+ T cells from blood. V gene TRBV6-2 or TRBV6-3 combines with J gene TRBJ2-7; 8 nucleotides agree with TRBD1. DNA for the CDR3: TGTGCCAGCAGGGACGGACAGGGTACAACCGAGCAGTACTTC. This codes for CASRDGQGTTEQYF.